The clone carrying this T cell receptor (beta chain) was seen a handful of times. The length of the CDR3 is 18 residues. Germline-derived CDR1 and CDR2 are MGHRA and YSYEKL. V shed 4 bases, J shed 1 base, and the junction held 14 bases outside the gene matches. TCRdb reanalysed the 5' RACE reads using MiXCR and keeps one entry per CDR3 protein. The table includes about 200,000 distinct CDR3 sequences, 9.5% detected once. The data stem from a study of T-cell memory formation after mild COVID-19. The overall study: For the most part, TCR clusters were specific to one donor.

Sequenced sample: PBMCs or a T cell subset sorted from them (not recorded which). The TCR sequence derives from a man between 18 and 29 years old who had mild COVID-19 (a few samples of this study predate the infection). Cell type and time point are not known. The chain carries TRBV4-1 and TRBJ1-1, with 8 nucleotides matching TRBD1. CDR3 DNA: TGCGCCAGCAGCCCTTTCACGGCAGGGGGCGGTAGGAACACTGAAGCTTTCTTT. It is translated as CASSPFTAGGGRNTEAFF.